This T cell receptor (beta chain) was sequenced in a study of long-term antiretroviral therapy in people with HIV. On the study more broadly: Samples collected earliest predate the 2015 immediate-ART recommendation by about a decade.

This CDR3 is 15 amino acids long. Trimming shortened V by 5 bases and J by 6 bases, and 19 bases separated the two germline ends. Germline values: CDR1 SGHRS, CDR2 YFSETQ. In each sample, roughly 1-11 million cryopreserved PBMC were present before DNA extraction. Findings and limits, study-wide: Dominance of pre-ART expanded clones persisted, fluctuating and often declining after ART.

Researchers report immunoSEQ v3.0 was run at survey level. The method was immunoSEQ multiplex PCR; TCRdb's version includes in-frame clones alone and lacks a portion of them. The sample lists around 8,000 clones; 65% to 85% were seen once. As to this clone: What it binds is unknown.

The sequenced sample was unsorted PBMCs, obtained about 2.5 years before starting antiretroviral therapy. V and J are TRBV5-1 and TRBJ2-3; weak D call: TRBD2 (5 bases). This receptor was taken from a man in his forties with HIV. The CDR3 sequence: CASRRRTSNTDTQYF. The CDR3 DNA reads TGCGCCAGCAGACGCCGGACTTCTAACACGGATACGCAGTATTTT.